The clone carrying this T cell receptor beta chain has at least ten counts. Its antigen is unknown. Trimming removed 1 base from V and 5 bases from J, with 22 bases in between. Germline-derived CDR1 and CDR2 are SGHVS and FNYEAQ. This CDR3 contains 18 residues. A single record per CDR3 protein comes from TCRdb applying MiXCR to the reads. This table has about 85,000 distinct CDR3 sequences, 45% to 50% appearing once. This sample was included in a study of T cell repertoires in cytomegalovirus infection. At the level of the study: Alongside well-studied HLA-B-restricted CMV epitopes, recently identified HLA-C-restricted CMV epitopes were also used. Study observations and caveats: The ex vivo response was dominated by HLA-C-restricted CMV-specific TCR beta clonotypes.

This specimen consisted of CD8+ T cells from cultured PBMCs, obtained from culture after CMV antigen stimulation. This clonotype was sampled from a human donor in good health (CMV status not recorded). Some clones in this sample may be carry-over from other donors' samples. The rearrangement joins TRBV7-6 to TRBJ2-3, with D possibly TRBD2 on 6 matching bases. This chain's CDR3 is CASSLVISGTRGQDTQYF. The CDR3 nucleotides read TGTGCCAGCAGCTTAGTTATTAGCGGAACCCGGGGCCAAGATACGCAGTATTTT.